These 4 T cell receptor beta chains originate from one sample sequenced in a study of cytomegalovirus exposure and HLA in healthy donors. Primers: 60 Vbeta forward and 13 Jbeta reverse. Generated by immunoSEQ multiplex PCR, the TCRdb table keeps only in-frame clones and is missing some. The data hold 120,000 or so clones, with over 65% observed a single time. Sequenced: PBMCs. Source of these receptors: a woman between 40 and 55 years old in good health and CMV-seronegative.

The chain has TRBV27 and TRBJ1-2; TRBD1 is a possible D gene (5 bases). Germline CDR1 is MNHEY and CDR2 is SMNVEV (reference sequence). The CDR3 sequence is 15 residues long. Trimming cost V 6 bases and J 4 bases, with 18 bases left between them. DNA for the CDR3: TGTGCCAGCAGCCCGGCGGGGCAGCAGGGCTATGGCTACACCTTC. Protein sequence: CASSPAGQQGYGYTF.

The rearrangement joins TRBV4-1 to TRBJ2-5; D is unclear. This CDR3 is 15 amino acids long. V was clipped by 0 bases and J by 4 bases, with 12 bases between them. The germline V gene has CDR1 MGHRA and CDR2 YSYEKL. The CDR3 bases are TGCGCCAGCAGCCAAGATTACCCCCGGGTAGAGACCCAGTACTTC. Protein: CASSQDYPRVETQYF.

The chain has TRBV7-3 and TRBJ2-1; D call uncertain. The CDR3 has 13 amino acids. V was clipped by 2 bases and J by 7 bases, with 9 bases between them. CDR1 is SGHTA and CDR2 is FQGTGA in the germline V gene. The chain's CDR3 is CASSLGPENEQFF. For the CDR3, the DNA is TGTGCCAGCAGCTTAGGGCCAGAGAATGAGCAGTTCTTC.

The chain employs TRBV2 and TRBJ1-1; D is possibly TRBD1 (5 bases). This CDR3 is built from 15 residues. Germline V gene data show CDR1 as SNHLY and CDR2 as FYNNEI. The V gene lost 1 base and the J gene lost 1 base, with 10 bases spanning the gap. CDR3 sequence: CASSEVQGTNTEAFF. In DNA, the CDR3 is TGTGCCAGCAGTGAAGTCCAGGGAACGAACACTGAAGCTTTCTTT.